This TCR beta chain originates from a study of identical twins. CDR3 length: 16 amino acids. The J segment lost 4 bases and the V segment lost 2 bases, leaving 6 bases of the junction unmatched. From the 5' RACE reads, TCRdb called clonotypes with MiXCR, one entry per CDR3 protein. The sample records 250,000 or so distinct CDR3 sequences, about 9% being singletons. In addition, the sample was reused for a study of yellow fever vaccine responses in identical twins.

This clonotype originated in a woman younger than 35 in good health. Input material: CD8+ T cells sorted from blood. The chain links TRBV12-3 or TRBV12-4 to TRBJ2-1; 9 nucleotides agree with TRBD2. Here the CDR3 reads CASSLFETSGYNEQFF. CDR3 in DNA: TGTGCCAGCAGTTTATTTGAGACTAGCGGATACAATGAGCAGTTCTTC.